This T cell receptor (beta chain) was sequenced during a study of T cell responses to AZD1222 COVID-19 vaccine. A single count supports this clone. Profiled with immunoSEQ multiplex PCR; TCRdb holds only in-frame clones, not every one. The sample consists of approximately 200,000 clones, 90% to 95% of them appearing once. The TCR originated in an adult who received the AZD1222 COVID-19 vaccine. This specimen was peripheral blood, taken 28 days after the second AZD1222 dose.

The DNA for the CDR3 is TGTGCCAGCAGTTTAGCGGGAGTTCGAGACGAGCAGTACTTC. Amino acid sequence: CASSLAGVRDEQYF. The chain couples TRBV28 to TRBJ2-7; 7 bases fit TRBD2. Germline V gene sequence: CDR1 MDHEN, CDR2 SYDVKM. This CDR3 region has 14 residues. After removal of 2 bases from V and 5 bases from J, the junction contained 6 bases not matched to a gene.